This T cell receptor (beta chain) was profiled in a study of blood T cells in healthy people across ages. Ten milliliters of peripheral blood were drawn from each donor. No fewer than 5.5 micrograms of total RNA were isolated from every sample. PCR was performed a second time for about 7 to 12 cycles using a sample-barcoded 5' primer and a J-beta primer mix. MiXCR, run by TCRdb on the 5' RACE reads, gives a single entry per CDR3 protein. Altogether roughly 700,000 distinct CDR3 sequences are present, 25% being singletons, with the ten largest covering roughly a tenth. V was pared by 2 bases and J by 6 bases, with 4 bases between. There are 12 residues in the CDR3. Germline CDR1 reads SEHNR; CDR2 reads FQNEAQ (reference sequence). This clonotype came up many times. The sample also formed part of further work on T cells of mothers and their children. That paper notes: There was no detection of any persistent microchimeric T cell clones.

This sequence originates from a boy aged 5 to 17 in good health. The sample was blood. This rearrangement joins TRBV7-9 to TRBJ2-2; no clear D gene. The CDR3 sequence is CASSLYPGELFF. CDR3 nucleotide sequence: TGTGCCAGCAGCTTATACCCCGGGGAGCTGTTTTTT.